This TCR beta chain was identified during a study of CD8+ T cells in alopecia areata (dated 2018 in TCRdb). About the study as a whole: Treated patients were enrolled in an open-label pilot trial of oral tofacitinib at 5 to 10 mg twice daily for moderate-to-severe alopecia areata. Patients stayed on tofacitinib for 6 to 18 months and then had 6 months of follow-up off drug so that delayed response and recurrence could be assessed. For the treated patients, the SALT score, which quantifies what percentage of scalp surface area is affected, served as the measure of disease severity. In both human patients and the C3H/HeJ mouse model, the study applied high-throughput TCRbeta sequencing to look at T cell clonal expansion in alopecia areata. Scalp tissue and sorted CD4+ and CD8+ peripheral blood T cells from patchy and totalis/universalis alopecia areata patients and from healthy controls were covered by human TCRbeta sequencing. Tofacitinib-treated patients had biopsies at baseline and at 4 and 24 weeks of treatment, with a later scalp biopsy in several patients. Scalp clonality was compared among normal scalp (n=4), patchy alopecia areata scalp (n=8), and alopecia totalis/universalis scalp (n=8). The RNA source kit depended on sample type: the PAXgene miRNA kit for fixed scalp, the miRNeasy kit for PBMCs, and the RNeasy kit for mouse skin. TCRbeta CDR3 regions were amplified by immunoSEQ multiplex PCR using 35 Vbeta forward and 13 Jbeta reverse primers.

This clone was seen only a few times. This receptor's antigen is unknown. The sample holds no much larger clone one base away, and base qualities are not on file. For CDR1 and CDR2, the germline V gene lists SGHRS and YFSETQ. V is clipped by 0 bases and J by 0 bases, and the sequence between their germline boundaries is 6 bases long. The CDR3 contains 14 residues, cysteine and phenylalanine counted. Just the 42-base CDR3 DNA is kept, in frame starting at base 1. The time point label on this specimen signifies: more than 3 weeks on oral tofacitinib. This specimen's treatment or condition label, per the study, means: oral pan-JAK inhibitor, 5-10 mg twice daily. Peripheral blood and lesional scalp punch biopsies were obtained from patients with alopecia areata. After PBMCs were isolated by density centrifugation and stained for CD3, CD4 and CD8, a FACSAria was used to sort CD4+ and CD8+ T cells. The receptor library was made with the immunoSEQ multiplex PCR assay. For TCR sequencing, RNA was extracted from every sample and reverse transcribed into cDNA to serve as template. SuperScript III was used for first-strand cDNA synthesis, primed with a 2:1 mix of oligo-dT and random hexamers. A synthetic immune receptor repertoire was used to measure amplification bias, and any remaining bias was corrected computationally. Under the source paper's analysis protocol: Raw reads were preprocessed to remove errors, and CDR3 was defined according to IMGT conventions as the region from the conserved cysteine to phenylalanine. Clonality was computed as 1 minus the Shannon entropy, with the entropy normalized by log2 of the number of productive unique TCRs. Whether scalp clones were CD4 or CD8 was inferred by matching scalp TCRbeta sequences against CD4 and CD8 repertoires sorted from blood. The table was pulled from immuneACCESS by TCRdb, which kept in-frame rearrangements only. Such tables lose some clones; where checked, under half of the loss comes from unresolved V genes, and the rest has no known cause. Clone size and the V and J calls come from that table; the DNA yielded D and trimming. The sample table shows around 120,000 clones, and 61% are seen once. 5.7% of the sample rests with the top ten.

Broader findings and caveats from the paper: With tofacitinib, both scalp clonality and the number of expanded CD8+ clones among the top 100 scalp clones went down significantly. Higher clonality and more expanded CD8+ clones were observed in lesional scalp than in normal scalp, particularly in alopecia totalis/universalis, a finding suggestive of antigenic drive. Shared TCR sequences between patients were less evident than in mice, which may be partly attributable to HLA diversity in the patient population. Many expanded lesional clones were found to persist in scalp and blood during tofacitinib treatment, and relapse after treatment cessation may be partly explained by this persistence. Unlike mouse skin, which is dominated by gammadelta T cells, normal human skin has resident alphabeta T cells that are also sequenced, and this complicates analysis of the scalp TCR repertoire. The treated cohort was small, with a single nonresponder, so links between baseline CD8+ expansion and response need larger studies.

The sequence joins TRBV5-1 to TRBJ1-2; the D gene remains uncertain. The origin of this receptor is a human donor with alopecia areata. Sample: CD4+ T cells sorted from blood, taken at week 4, from a patient treated with tofacitinib. In nucleotides, the sequence is TGCGCCAGCAGCTTGGGACACTCTAACTATGGCTACACCTTC. This gives the protein CASSLGHSNYGYTF.